A selection of T cell receptor beta chains follows, all from one sample in a study of T cell changes during pregnancy in multiple sclerosis. The protocol was immunoSEQ multiplex PCR, while the TCRdb copy is restricted to in-frame clones and leaves out a portion. In the table there are 50,000 to 70,000 clones, 80% to 95% of which are singletons. Specimen: peripheral blood, collected in the second trimester of pregnancy. These receptors were obtained from a female donor with multiple sclerosis, enrolled in a pregnancy study. CDR3s include the opening cysteine and the closing phenylalanine or tryptophan. The D gene is left open where the match is weak. Clone size appears in some rows only: once, few, many, or a class for an expanded clone.

TRBJ1-2 | TRBD1 | NA | TRBV28 | CASSLRGTGGYTF | TGTGCCAGCAGTTTGAGGGGGACAGGCGGCTACACCTTC
TRBJ1-3 | TRBD1 | once | TRBV11-3 | CASSHRTGAGNTIYF | TGTGCCAGCAGCCACCGGACAGGGGCTGGAAACACCATATATTTT
TRBJ1-5 | NA | NA | TRBV18 | CASSPATGQPQHF | TGTGCCAGCTCACCGGCGACGGGTCAGCCCCAGCATTTT
TRBJ1-1 | TRBD1 | NA | TRBV27 | CASSLTGGGTEAFF | TGTGCCAGCAGTTTAACAGGGGGAGGGACTGAAGCTTTCTTT
TRBJ1-5 | TRBD1 | NA | TRBV30 | CAWSVRGTGGDWGNQPQHF | TGTGCCTGGAGTGTACGTGGGACAGGGGGAGATTGGGGCAATCAGCCCCAGCATTTT
TRBJ2-7 | TRBD1 | NA | TRBV7-8 | CASTPGQVHEQYF | TGTGCCAGCACACCGGGACAGGTCCACGAGCAGTACTTC
TRBJ1-1 | TRBD1 | NA | TRBV19 | CASSTARGLGTEAFF | TGTGCCAGTAGTACTGCAAGGGGGCTAGGAACTGAAGCTTTCTTT
TRBJ2-2 | NA | NA | TRBV11-3 | CASSLYGGATGTGELFF | TGTGCCAGCAGCTTATATGGGGGGGCCACGGGCACCGGGGAGCTGTTTTTT
TRBJ1-1 | NA | NA | TRBV25-1 | CASSESWTGTRNTEAFF | TGTGCCAGCAGTGAATCTTGGACCGGGACAAGAAACACTGAAGCTTTCTTT
TRBJ1-3 | NA | once | TRBV5-1 | CASSLDGGSGNTIYF | TGCGCCAGCAGCTTAGACGGAGGCTCTGGAAACACCATATATTTT
TRBJ2-2 | NA | NA | TRBV9 | CASSVVWGAGVGTGELFF | TGTGCCAGCAGCGTAGTTTGGGGGGCGGGAGTTGGCACCGGGGAGCTGTTTTTT
TRBJ1-2 | NA | NA | TRBV28 | CASRSRTDYGYTF | TGTGCCAGCAGATCCCGGACAGACTATGGCTACACCTTC
TRBJ2-3 | TRBD2 | NA | TRBV27 | CASSRTSGRPADTQYF | TGTGCCAGCAGTAGGACTAGCGGGAGGCCTGCGGATACGCAGTATTTT
TRBJ2-7 | NA | NA | TRBV6-1 | CASNTGGTHYEQYF | TGTGCCAGCAACACCGGAGGAACCCACTACGAGCAGTACTTC
TRBJ2-1 | TRBD2 | NA | TRBV7-3 | CASSLFGGLAGGGEQFF | TGTGCCAGCAGCTTATTCGGTGGACTAGCGGGAGGGGGTGAGCAGTTCTTC
TRBJ2-1 | NA | NA | TRBV28 | CASSPGPQGSSYNEQFF | TGTGCCAGCAGTCCGGGCCCTCAGGGATCCTCCTACAATGAGCAGTTCTTC
TRBJ2-5 | NA | few | TRBV7-9 | CASSSPLETQYF | TGTGCCAGCAGCTCTCCGTTAGAGACCCAGTACTTC
TRBJ1-2 | NA | NA | TRBV5-4 | CASSLAGRADYGYTF | TGTGCCAGCAGCTTGGCTGGCAGGGCGGACTATGGCTACACCTTC
TRBJ2-5 | NA | NA | TRBV9 | CASSKRQETQYF | TGTGCCAGCAGCAAACGGCAAGAGACCCAGTACTTC
TRBJ2-5 | NA | NA | TRBV10-2 | CASSAVGETQYF | TGCGCCAGCAGTGCGGTCGGAGAGACCCAGTACTTC
TRBJ1-2 | NA | once | TRBV14 | CASSQVSGSRGGYTF | TGTGCCAGCAGCCAAGTGTCCGGATCCCGAGGCGGCTACACCTTC
TRBJ2-7 | NA | NA | TRBV7-9 | CASSLSNSYEQYF | TGTGCCAGCAGCTTGAGCAATTCCTACGAGCAGTACTTC